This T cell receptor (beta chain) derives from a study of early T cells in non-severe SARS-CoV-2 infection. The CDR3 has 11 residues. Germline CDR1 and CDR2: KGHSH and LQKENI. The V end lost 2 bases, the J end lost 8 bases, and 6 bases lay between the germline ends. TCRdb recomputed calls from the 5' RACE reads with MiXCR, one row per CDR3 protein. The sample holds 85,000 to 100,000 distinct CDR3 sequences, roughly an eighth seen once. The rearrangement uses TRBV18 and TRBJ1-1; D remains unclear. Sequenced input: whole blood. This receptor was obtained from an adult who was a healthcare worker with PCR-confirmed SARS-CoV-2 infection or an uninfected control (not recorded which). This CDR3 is CASSPSIEAFF. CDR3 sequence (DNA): TGTGCCAGCTCACCATCAATCGAAGCTTTCTTT.